This T cell receptor (beta chain) was profiled in a study of T cells in Graves' hyperthyroidism and ophthalmopathy (dated by TCRdb to about 2019). Regarding the complete study: Peripheral blood was collected at initial diagnosis, before any treatment. TCR V-J signatures able to tell the groups apart were searched for in a discovery cohort of approximately 95 patients, of whom under 45 had Graves' ophthalmopathy and roughly 59 had stable Graves' hyperthyroidism. Prospective prediction of ophthalmopathy was tested in an independent validation cohort of 18 to 20 hyperthyroidism patients and around 16 patients who later progressed to ophthalmopathy. For training and testing, the 80 to 100 patients in the discovery cohort were randomly divided in a 7:3 ratio. Thyroid tissue and blood T-cell repertoires from six Graves' hyperthyroidism patients were also compared in the study. After sampling, hyperthyroidism patients received methimazole starting at 30 mg daily, and ophthalmopathy patients received high-dose intravenous methylprednisolone. TCR Vbeta CDR3 sequencing of some 140 peripheral blood samples (43 ophthalmopathy, about 75 hyperthyroidism and around 17 progressor patients) is reported in the paper.

TCR beta CDR3 regions were amplified from RNA transcripts. The first round of RT-PCR for the TCR CDR3 was performed with the HTBI primer set and the Qiagen OneStep RT-PCR kit. The libraries were constructed in a second round of multiplex PCR and then size-selected and purified. Sequencing of the libraries was done on an Illumina HiSeq2000 using paired-end 100 bp reads. As for how the authors treated the data: SOAPnuke was used to process the raw data, with reads discarded if the reads contained adapters or uncalled bases, had a mean Phred below 15, or lacked an exact constant-primer or identifier match. COPE v1.2.5 was used to merge high-quality paired reads, and clonotypes were defined as unique nucleotide sequences. Clonotypes were aligned to IMGT TRBV, TRBD and TRBJ reference segments using MiTCR v1.1. Analysis was restricted to V-J combinations with a frequency above 0.0001, which covered roughly 99% of repertoires. A TCS score was defined as the ratio between F50 (clonal expansion) and ExV (chaos), using BLOSUM62-based TCRdist between CDR3 peptides within each V-J. Welch's t-statistics and random forest reduced roughly 500 V-J features to roughly 13, which were used in a naive Bayes classifier (R e1071). TCRdb reprocessing: public reads trimmed at Q25 with fastp, clones called with MiXCR, in-frame beta chains kept. Each entry merges the rows of one CDR3 protein and shows their most common DNA and genes. TCRdb, not the authors, supplied the V and J calls. Recorded for this sample are about 300,000 distinct CDR3 sequences; roughly 19% of them occurred a single time. The ten biggest clones cover about two fifths of the sample.

This clonotype was detected many times. This receptor's antigen is unknown. It has no much larger one-base neighbor in the sample; base qualities were not kept. General findings and caveats noted by the study authors: A model built on a 13 V-J signature distinguished ophthalmopathy from stable hyperthyroidism, reaching roughly 88% sensitivity and around 81% specificity in cross-validation and 80%/75% in testing. In validation, progression to ophthalmopathy was predicted by the model with around 70% sensitivity and around 75% specificity, a median of approximately 6.5 months before onset. Sample size was not statistically predetermined, and blinding of investigators to group allocation was not performed. Most expanded thyroid clonotypes (frequency above 0.001) were also found in blood, which suggests that blood repertoires may mirror thyroid immune responses.

Ophthalmopathy patients had moderately to severely active disease, with a Clinical Activity Score of 3 or more, a NOSPECS grade of 4 or more, and a disease duration of less than 3 months. Patients with uncontrolled infections, other autoimmune diseases, pregnancy or lactation were excluded. Diagnoses were based on clinical symptoms, serum thyroxine and TRAb, thyroid ultrasound and orbital computed tomography. PBMCs were separated from roughly 9.3 ml of fresh peripheral blood using Ficoll-Paque density gradient centrifugation. Total RNA was extracted with Trizol reagent, and quality was checked on an Agilent 2100 Bioanalyzer. The sequenced sample was blood. The source of this sequence is a man aged 50-59 years with Graves' ophthalmopathy.

The bases are TGCGCCAGCAGCTTGGAACTAGCGGGAGGAAATGAGCAGTTCTTC. Translated, this is CASSLELAGGNEQFF. The receptor chain draws on TRBV5-1 and TRBJ2-1, with TRBD2 identical over 12 junction bases. V trim: 0 bases; J trim: 7 bases; unmatched bases: 2. CDR1 and CDR2 (SGHRS, YFSETQ) derive from the germline V gene. CDR3 length: 15 amino acids, cysteine to phenylalanine. The DNA shown is the 45-base CDR3, in frame from base 1.